This T cell receptor beta chain was identified in a study of blood T cells in healthy people across ages. Next came a second PCR, run for about 6 to 12 cycles, which used a sample-barcoded 5' primer along with a J-beta primer mix. TCRdb called the 5' RACE reads again in MiXCR, with one record for every CDR3 protein. The data hold some 1.6 million distinct CDR3 sequences, with roughly 32% observed a single time. The CDR3 is 17 residues long. Germline lookup yields CDR1 SGHAT and CDR2 FQNNGV. V lost 5 bases and J 6 bases, leaving 26 bases between the germline ends. The V call is TRBV11-2, the J call TRBJ2-7, with D possibly being TRBD2 (6 bases). The clonotype comes from a woman aged 25 to 39 in good health. The sequenced sample consisted of blood. For the CDR3, the DNA is TGTGCCAGCAGCAAACAACGTTTGGCGGGAACGGCCGGCGAGCAGTACTTC. This translates into CASSKQRLAGTAGEQYF. The full variable domain, in which reference TRBV11-2 and TRBJ2-7 provide the parts outside the CDR3, is EAGVAQSPRYKIIEKRQSVAFWCNPISGHATLYWYQQILGQGPKLLIQFQNNGVVDDSQLPKDRFSAERLKGVDSTLKIQPAKLEDSAVYLCASSKQRLAGTAGEQYFGPGTRLTVT.